The present T cell receptor (beta chain) was sequenced within a study of T cell changes during pregnancy in multiple sclerosis. Method: immunoSEQ multiplex PCR; TCRdb's copy keeps in-frame clones and lacks some. The sample contains 60,000 to 95,000 clones, about nine tenths of which appear only once. Remarks on this clone: The junction differs from germline at one of its ends, possibly a read error.

The CDR3 consists of 14 residues. Germline lookup yields CDR1 SEHNR and CDR2 FQNEAQ (reference sequence). The TCR originated in a female donor with multiple sclerosis, enrolled in a pregnancy study. The V call is TRBV7-9, the J call TRBJ2-5; TRBD2 agrees at 9 bases. The sequenced sample was CD4+ T cells from peripheral blood mononuclear cells, obtained before pregnancy. CDR3 in DNA: TGTGCCAGCAGCATAGCGGGAGCTGCGGAGACCCAGTACTTC. Amino acids: CASSIAGAAETQYF. Based on the CDR3 plus reference TRBV7-9 and TRBJ2-5, the full variable domain is DTGVSQNPRHKITKRGQNVTFRCDPISEHNRLYWYRQTLGQGPEFLTYFQNEAQLEKSRLLSDRFSAERPKGSFSTLEIQRTEQGDSAMYLCASSIAGAAETQYFGPGTRLLVL.